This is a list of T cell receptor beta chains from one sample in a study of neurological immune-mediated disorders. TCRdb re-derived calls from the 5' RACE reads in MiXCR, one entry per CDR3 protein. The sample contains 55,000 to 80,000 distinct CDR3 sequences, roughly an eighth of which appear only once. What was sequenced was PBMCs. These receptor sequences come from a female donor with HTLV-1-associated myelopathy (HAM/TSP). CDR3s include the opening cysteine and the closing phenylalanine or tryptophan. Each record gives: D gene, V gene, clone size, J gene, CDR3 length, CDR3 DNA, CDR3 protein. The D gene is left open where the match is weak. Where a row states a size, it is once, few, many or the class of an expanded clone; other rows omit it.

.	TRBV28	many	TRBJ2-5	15	TGTGCCAGCAGTTCCTGGACAGAGAACCAAGAGACCCAGTACTTC	CASSSWTENQETQYF
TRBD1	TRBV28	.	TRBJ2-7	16	TGTGCCAGCAGTTCGAAATGGGACAGGGGTCTCGGCGCGCAGTACTTC	CASSSKWDRGLGAQYF
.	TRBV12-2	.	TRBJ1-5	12	TGTGCAAGTCGCTCAAAGACAGGCCGAGAGCATTTT	CASRSKTGREHF
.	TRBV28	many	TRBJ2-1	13	TGTGCCAGCACCCCATCGACCTACAATGAGCAGTTCTTC	CASTPSTYNEQFF
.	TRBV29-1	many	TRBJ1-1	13	TGCAGCGCTAGACCAGGAGGGCGGGCTGAAGCTTTCTTT	CSARPGGRAEAFF
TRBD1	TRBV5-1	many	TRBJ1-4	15	TGCGCCAGCAGCGTGACCGGGACAGGGGAAGAAAAACTGTTTTTT	CASSVTGTGEEKLFF
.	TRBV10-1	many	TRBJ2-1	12	TGCGCCAGTGCCCGGAGCGGGAATGAGCAGTTCTTC	CASARSGNEQFF
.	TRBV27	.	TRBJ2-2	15	TGTGCCAGCAGTTTTGGGGGTCCGCCCACCGGGGAGCTGTTTTTT	CASSFGGPPTGELFF
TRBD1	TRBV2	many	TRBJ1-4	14	TGTGCCACCAGGGGGACAGGTTCCTATGAAAAACTGTTTTTT	CATRGTGSYEKLFF
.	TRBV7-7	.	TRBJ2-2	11	TGTGCCAGCAGCTCCGGCGGGGAGCTGTTTTTT	CASSSGGELFF
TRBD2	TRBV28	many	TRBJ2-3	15	TGTGCCAGCTGCGGGGGGACGGTGGGAACAGATACGCAGTATTTT	CASCGGTVGTDTQYF
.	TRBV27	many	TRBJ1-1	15	TGTGCCAGCAGTGCCCACGGGACGGTGAACACTGAAGCTTTCTTT	CASSAHGTVNTEAFF
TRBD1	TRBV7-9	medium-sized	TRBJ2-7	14	TGTGCCAGCAGCAGGACAGGAATAGACTACGAGCAGTACTTC	CASSRTGIDYEQYF
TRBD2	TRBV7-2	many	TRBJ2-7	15	TGTGCCAGCAGCTTAGTCGGGACTAGCGAGATCGAGCAGTACTTC	CASSLVGTSEIEQYF
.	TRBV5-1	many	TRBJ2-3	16	TGCGCCAGCAGGACCTCCGGCACTCAGGCGTCTGGTACGCAGTATTTT	CASRTSGTQASGTQYF
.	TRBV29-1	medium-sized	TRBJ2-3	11	TGCAGCGTTGTGTGGACAGATACGCAGTATTTT	CSVVWTDTQYF
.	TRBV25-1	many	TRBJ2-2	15	TGTGCCAGCAGTGAATGGAACAGGGAGAACGGGGAGCTGTTTTTT	CASSEWNRENGELFF
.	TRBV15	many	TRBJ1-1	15	TGTGCCACCAGCAGAGATATCGGACAGACCACTGAAGCTTTCTTT	CATSRDIGQTTEAFF
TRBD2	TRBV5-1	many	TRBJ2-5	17	TGCGCCAGCAACCCGCTAGCGGTGTTAATGGGGCAAGAGACCCAGTACTTC	CASNPLAVLMGQETQYF
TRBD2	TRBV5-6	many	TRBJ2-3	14	TGTGCCAGCAGAACTAGCGGGGGCGGGGGTACGCAGTATTTT	CASRTSGGGGTQYF
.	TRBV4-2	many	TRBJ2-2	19	TGTGCCAGCAGCCAAGATTACCAGGGTCGTACGGCGAACACCGGGGAGCTGTTTTTT	CASSQDYQGRTANTGELFF
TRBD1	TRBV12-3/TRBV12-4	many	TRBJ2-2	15	TGTGCCAGCAGCCCACAGGGGGCGAGCACCGGGGAGCTGTTTTTT	CASSPQGASTGELFF
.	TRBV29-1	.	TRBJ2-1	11	TGCAGCGTAGAAGGGGGGAATGAGCAGTTCTTC	CSVEGGNEQFF
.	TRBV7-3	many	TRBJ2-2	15	TGTGCCAGCAGCTTAACGGTCTTGGGCACCGGGGAGCTGTTTTTT	CASSLTVLGTGELFF
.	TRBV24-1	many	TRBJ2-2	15	TGTGCCACCAGTGGAACAGGTCTGGCCACCGGGGAGCTGTTTTTT	CATSGTGLATGELFF
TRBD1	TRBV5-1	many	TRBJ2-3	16	TGCGCCAGCAGCCCGGTATCAGGGGGAGAGACAGATACGCAGTATTTT	CASSPVSGGETDTQYF
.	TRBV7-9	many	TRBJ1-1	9	TGTGCCAGCATGGTCTACGTTTTCTTT	CASMVYVFF
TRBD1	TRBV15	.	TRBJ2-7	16	TGTGCTACCATCAGTGACCGACAGGGAACGATCTACGAGCAGTACTTC	CATISDRQGTIYEQYF
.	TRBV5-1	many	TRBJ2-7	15	TGCGCCAGCAGCTTGACAGACCTCTTATCCTACGAGCAGTACTTC	CASSLTDLLSYEQYF
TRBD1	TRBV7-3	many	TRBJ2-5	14	TGTGCCAGCAGCTCAAGGGGGCACCAAGAGACCCAGTACTTC	CASSSRGHQETQYF
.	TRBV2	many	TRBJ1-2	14	TGTGCCAGCACCGAAGCATGGGGCGCAGGAGGCTACACCTTC	CASTEAWGAGGYTF
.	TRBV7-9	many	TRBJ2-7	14	TGTGCCAGCAGCTTAAGGGGCCGTTACTACGAGCAGTACTTC	CASSLRGRYYEQYF
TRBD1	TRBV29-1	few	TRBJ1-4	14	TGCAGCGCCAGCGGGACAGGGGGGAATGAAAAACTGTTTTTT	CSASGTGGNEKLFF
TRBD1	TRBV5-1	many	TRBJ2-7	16	TGCGCCAGCAGCGGGCCCTCGGGACAGGGAACCTACGAGCAGTACTTC	CASSGPSGQGTYEQYF
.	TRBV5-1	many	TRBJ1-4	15	TGCGCCAGCACCCGGGAAGGGCAGGCTAATGAAAAACTGTTTTTT	CASTREGQANEKLFF
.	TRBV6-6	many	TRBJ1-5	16	TGTGCCAGCAGTTACTCGCTCGGACGGAATAATCAGCCCCAGCATTTT	CASSYSLGRNNQPQHF
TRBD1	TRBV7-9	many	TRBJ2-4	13	TGTGCCGCTGTGCCGGACAGGGATAACATTCAGTACTTC	CAAVPDRDNIQYF
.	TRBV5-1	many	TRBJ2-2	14	TGCGCCAGCACTCCAGCCGCGAACACCGGGGAGCTGTTTTTT	CASTPAANTGELFF
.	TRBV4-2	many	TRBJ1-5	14	TGTGCCAGCAGCCAAGTTTCCCCTTGGCGGCCCCAGCATTTT	CASSQVSPWRPQHF
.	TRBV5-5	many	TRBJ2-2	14	TGTGCCAGCAGCCCGGCAGGTATCACCGGGGAGCTGTTTTTT	CASSPAGITGELFF
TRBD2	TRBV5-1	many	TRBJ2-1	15	TGCGCCAGCAGCCCTGGGGCTAGCGGGTACAATGAGCAGTTCTTC	CASSPGASGYNEQFF
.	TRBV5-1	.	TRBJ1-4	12	TGCGCCAGCACCGACTTCGATGAAAAACTGTTTTTT	CASTDFDEKLFF
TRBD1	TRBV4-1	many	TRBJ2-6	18	TGCGCCAGCGGAGCTACGGGACAGGGGGCATCTGGGGCCAACGTCCTGACTTTC	CASGATGQGASGANVLTF
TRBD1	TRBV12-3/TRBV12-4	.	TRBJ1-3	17	TGTGCCAGCAGTTTTACCTTTCCCGGGACAGCTGGAAACACCATATATTTT	CASSFTFPGTAGNTIYF
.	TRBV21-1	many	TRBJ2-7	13	TGTGCCAGCAGCATGGGACAGGGGAACGAGCAGTACTTC	CASSMGQGNEQYF
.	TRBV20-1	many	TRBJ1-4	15	TGCAGTGCGGAACCCCCGACAGGAGTTAATGAAAAACTGTTTTTT	CSAEPPTGVNEKLFF
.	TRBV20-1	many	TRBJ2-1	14	TGCAGTGCTGCGAAACTGAAATCCTACAATGAGCAGTTCTTC	CSAAKLKSYNEQFF
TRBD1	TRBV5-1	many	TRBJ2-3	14	TGCGCCAGCAGCTTGACAGGGGGCGCAGATACGCAGTATTTT	CASSLTGGADTQYF
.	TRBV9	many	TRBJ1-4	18	TGTGCCAGCAGCGTAGATGGGGACCCAGGAGCAACTAATGAAAAACTGTTTTTT	CASSVDGDPGATNEKLFF
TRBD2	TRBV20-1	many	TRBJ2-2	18	TGCAGTGCTAGAGACCCAGCTAGCGGGGGGGCCAGGGCCGGGGAGCTGTTTTTT	CSARDPASGGARAGELFF